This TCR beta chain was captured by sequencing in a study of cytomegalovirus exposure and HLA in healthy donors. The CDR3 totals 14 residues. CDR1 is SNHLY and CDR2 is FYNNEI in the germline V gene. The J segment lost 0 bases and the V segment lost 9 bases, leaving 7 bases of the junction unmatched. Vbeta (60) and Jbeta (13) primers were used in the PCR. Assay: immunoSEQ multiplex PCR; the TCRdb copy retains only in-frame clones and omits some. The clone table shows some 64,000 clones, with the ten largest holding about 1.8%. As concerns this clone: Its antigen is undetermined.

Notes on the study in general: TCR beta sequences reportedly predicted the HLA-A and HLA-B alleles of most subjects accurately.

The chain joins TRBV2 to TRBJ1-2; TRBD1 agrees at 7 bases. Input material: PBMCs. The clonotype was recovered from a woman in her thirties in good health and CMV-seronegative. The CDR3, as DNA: TGTGCCAGTAATCCGGGACAGACTAACTATGGCTACACCTTC. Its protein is CASNPGQTNYGYTF.